This TCR beta chain was obtained from a study of cytomegalovirus exposure and HLA in healthy donors. Note on this clone: Its specificity is unknown.

PCR used 60 Vbeta primers and 13 Jbeta primers. Measured with immunoSEQ multiplex PCR; TCRdb has only the in-frame clones, and not every one. The data hold around 67,000 clones, with roughly 74% observed a single time. CDR1 and CDR2 (germline): LNHNV, YYDKDF (reference sequence). Between the trimmed V and J ends, which lost 5 bases and 1 base, there was a span of 9 bases. The CDR3 contains 13 residues. Study results and caveats: Cytomegalovirus-associated status was assigned to approximately 160 TCR beta chains. V- and J-gene trimming in TCR beta was tied to a missense DCLRE1C variant by an analysis performed later. Some V segments, TRBV6-2 and TRBV6-3 among them, were indistinguishable and were therefore excluded. It was only CMV serostatus that was available as immune exposure information.

The TCR comes from a man aged 18 to 29 in good health and CMV-seropositive. The sequenced sample consisted of PBMCs. The chain uses TRBV15 and TRBJ2-7; D may be TRBD2 (5 bases). CDR3 residues: CATSPEGSYEQYF. The CDR3 DNA is TGTGCCACCAGCCCCGAGGGATCCTACGAGCAGTACTTC.